This paragraph reports one T cell receptor beta chain. Its antigen is not identified. These data originate in a study of cytomegalovirus exposure and HLA in healthy donors. Overall study results and limits: Per a later analysis, 16,951 TCR beta sequences showed association with HLA alleles at 0.05 false discovery rate. A few of the chains that were CMV-associated were confirmed in vitro to be specific for CMV antigens. When presence/absence was analysed, sequencing depth was taken to be roughly uniform across donors.

Germline assignment: CDR1 SGHTA and CDR2 FQGNSA. This CDR3 has 16 amino acids. Trimming cost V 5 bases and J 1 base, with 17 bases left between them. Primers included in the PCR were 60 Vbeta and 13 Jbeta primers. Libraries were prepared by immunoSEQ multiplex PCR; TCRdb keeps only in-frame clonotypes and omits some of them. The repertoire has over 150,000 clones, 82% of them found once; the top ten carry about 0.094%. Whereas donors were nominally healthy upon sampling, unrecorded immune exposures were probable. The receptor's source is a boy aged 2-15 years in good health and CMV-seronegative. The sequenced sample was PBMCs. The V and J genes are TRBV7-2 and TRBJ1-1; D may be TRBD1 (6 bases). The CDR3 coding sequence is TGTGCCAGCAGCGTAGGGACAACTGTAACGAACACTGAAGCTTTCTTT. This gives the protein CASSVGTTVTNTEAFF.